One sample yielded the 31 T cell receptor beta chains listed below, sequenced in a study of CD8 T cells in Susac syndrome. Reverse transcription of roughly 0.5 to 1 ug RNA was carried out with random hexamers. TCRdb processed the immunoSEQ multiplex PCR reads anew with MiXCR; each CDR3 protein has one entry. This sample has 250,000 or so distinct CDR3 sequences; approximately 92% occur once, and the top ten carry about 0.071%. Source material: CD4+ T cells from PBMCs. The receptors derive from a human donor with multiple sclerosis.

The rearrangement joins TRBV10-3 to TRBJ2-5; TRBD2 matches at 12 bases. The CDR3 is made up of 18 amino acids. Per the germline V gene, CDR1 is ENHRY and CDR2 is SYGVKD. V trimming: 5 bases; J trimming: 1 base; junction bases outside the gene matches: 11. The CDR3 here is CAISIGLAGNTLQETQYF. The CDR3 coding sequence is TGTGCCATCAGTATCGGACTAGCGGGGAACACTCTCCAAGAGACCCAGTACTTC.

This chain uses TRBV12-3 or TRBV12-4 with TRBJ2-7; D remains ambiguous. This CDR3 has 12 residues. The V end lost 5 bases, the J end lost 3 bases, and 8 bases lay between the germline ends. The CDR3 DNA sequence: TGTGCCAGCAGTCCGAGCGACTACGAGCAGTACTTC. Encoded protein: CASSPSDYEQYF.

The chain joins TRBV6-1 to TRBJ2-3; D is perhaps TRBD1 or TRBD2 (6 bases each). Trimming removed 4 bases at V and 1 base at J, with 12 bases between. The V gene's germline CDR1 is MNHNS and CDR2 SASEGT. CDR3 length equals 15 residues. The CDR3 loop is CASSGTGAGTDTQYF. The DNA for the CDR3 is TGTGCCAGCAGTGGAACGGGGGCGGGCACAGATACGCAGTATTTT.

The rearrangement joins TRBV20-1 to TRBJ2-5, with 7 positions matching TRBD2. Germline values: CDR1 DFQATT, CDR2 SNEGSKA (reference sequence). This CDR3 has 15 residues. Trimming removed 2 bases from V and 5 bases from J; junction bases left unmatched: 11. This CDR3 reads CSARREIKAGETQYF. The CDR3, as DNA: TGCAGTGCTAGAAGGGAGATTAAAGCGGGGGAGACCCAGTACTTC.

This clonotype was found once. The chain uses TRBV12-3 or TRBV12-4 and TRBJ1-5, with D possibly TRBD1 on 6 matching bases. The CDR3 is made up of 13 amino acids. V lost 4 bases and J 4 bases, leaving 8 bases between the germline ends. Here the CDR3 reads CASSWRGNQPQHF. In DNA form, the CDR3 reads TGTGCCAGCAGTTGGAGGGGGAATCAGCCCCAGCATTTT.

This chain connects TRBV20-1 to TRBJ1-6; D uncertain. V lost 4 bases and J 9 bases, leaving 16 bases between the germline ends. Per germline, CDR1 DFQATT and CDR2 SNEGSKA (reference sequence). The CDR3 totals 14 residues. CDR3 sequence reads: CSAKRDSASSPLHF. CDR3 coding DNA: TGCAGTGCTAAACGGGATTCGGCTAGTTCACCCCTCCACTTT.

CDR3 sequence reads: CASSHRGLPNTGELFF. The CDR3 region has the DNA TGTGCCAGCAGCCACAGGGGGCTTCCGAACACCGGGGAGCTGTTTTTT. The gene calls are TRBV11-2 and TRBJ2-2; 9 nucleotides line up with TRBD1. This CDR3 is 16 amino acids long. The germline CDR1 and CDR2 sequences are SGHAT and FQNNGV. The V segment lost 5 bases and the J segment 0 bases; nucleotides outside the gene matches: 4.

The chain has TRBV3-1 and TRBJ2-2, with 10 nucleotides matching TRBD2. CDR3 size: 16 residues. V was clipped by 6 bases and J by 2 bases; unmatched bases: 6. Per the germline V gene, CDR1 is LGHDT and CDR2 is YNNKEL (reference sequence). The CDR3 DNA is TGTGCCAGCAGTAAAACTAGCGGGAAAAACACCGGGGAGCTGTTTTTT. Its translation is CASSKTSGKNTGELFF.

The chain carries TRBV12-3 or TRBV12-4 and TRBJ2-5; the D gene is possibly TRBD2 (6 bases). Trimming shortened V by 3 bases and J by 5 bases, and 10 bases separated the two germline ends. The CDR3 length is 13 residues. In nucleotides, the CDR3 is TGTGCCAGCAGTTTCGCCCGGGGGGAGACCCAGTACTTC. It encodes CASSFARGETQYF.

This chain links TRBV9 with TRBJ2-3; D may be TRBD2 (5 bases). The germline CDR1 and CDR2 sequences are SGDLS and YYNGEE. V dropped 3 bases and J dropped 2 bases, with 19 bases sitting between them. The CDR3 loop spans 17 amino acids. The CDR3 sequence is CASSADYSGSDTDTQYF. CDR3 sequence (DNA): TGTGCCAGCAGCGCCGATTATTCGGGATCGGACACAGATACGCAGTATTTT.

The chain links TRBV3-1 to TRBJ1-6, with D possibly matching TRBD1 (5 bases). The germline V and J ends were trimmed by 9 bases and 6 bases, with 12 bases remaining between them. This CDR3 comprises 13 residues. CDR1 and CDR2 from the germline V gene are LGHDT and YNNKEL (reference sequence). CDR3 sequence (DNA): TGTGCCAGAACAGAGGACACTAATTCACCCCTCCACTTT. Its protein is CARTEDTNSPLHF.

J is TRBJ1-2 and V is TRBV5-6; 9 bases map to TRBD1. This CDR3 contains 14 residues. V shed 6 bases, J shed 5 bases, and the junction held 8 bases outside the gene matches. Germline V lookup: CDR1 SGHDT, CDR2 YYEEEE. The CDR3 DNA follows: TGTGCCAGCAAGCGGGACAGGGTATATTATGGCTACACCTTC. Its protein product is CASKRDRVYYGYTF.

The V gene is TRBV11-2, the J gene TRBJ2-4; D possibly corresponds to TRBD1 (6 bases). The germline V gene encodes CDR1 SGHAT and CDR2 FQNNGV. The V gene lost 3 bases and the J gene lost 0 bases, with 27 bases spanning the gap. The CDR3 spans 21 residues. CDR3 sequence reads: CASSFRSAVFRGDIAKNIQYF. The DNA for the CDR3 is TGTGCCAGCAGCTTCCGTAGCGCAGTGTTCAGGGGCGATATAGCCAAAAACATTCAGTACTTC. Full variable domain (rest looked up from reference TRBV11-2 and TRBJ2-4): EAGVAQSPRYKIIEKRQSVAFWCNPISGHATLYWYQQILGQGPKLLIQFQNNGVVDDSQLPKDRFSAERLKGVDSTLKIQPAKLEDSAVYLCASSFRSAVFRGDIAKNIQYFGAGTRLSVL.

This clonotype was found once. The CDR3 DNA is TGTGCCAGTAGTATAGATTACGGGACAGGAATAGCCAACAATCAGCCCCAGCATTTT. This encodes CASSIDYGTGIANNQPQHF. The rearrangement links TRBV19 to TRBJ1-5, with 8 bases identical to TRBD1. Germline assignment: CDR1 LNHDA and CDR2 SQIVND (reference sequence). The V segment lost 0 bases and the J segment 3 bases; nucleotides outside the gene matches: 13. The CDR3 loop spans 19 amino acids. The entire variable domain, with the rest obtained from reference TRBV19 and TRBJ1-5, is as follows: DGGITQSPKYLFRKEGQNVTLSCEQNLNHDAMYWYRQDPGQGLRLIYYSQIVNDFQKGDIAEGYSVSREKKESFPLTVTSAQKNPTAFYLCASSIDYGTGIANNQPQHFGDGTRLSIL.

The genes are TRBV30 and TRBJ2-5; D might be TRBD2 (5 bases). This CDR3 contains 15 residues. CDR1 and CDR2 (germline): GTSNPN, SVGIG (reference sequence). Deletions cut 2 bases from V and 4 bases from J, with 17 bases between. The CDR3: CAWSRPVGETETQYF. In DNA form, the CDR3 reads TGTGCCTGGAGTCGCCCGGTTGGGGAGACAGAGACCCAGTACTTC.

The chain recombines TRBV29-1 with TRBJ1-1; D gene ambiguous. Germline CDR1 and CDR2: SQVTM and ANQGSEA. Trimming took off 1 base at V and 0 bases at J, with 9 bases between the two ends. The CDR3 totals 14 residues. CDR3 in DNA: TGCAGCGTTGAAGGACGGGCCGTGAACACTGAAGCTTTCTTT. This sequence encodes CSVEGRAVNTEAFF.

The chain recombines TRBV9 with TRBJ1-1, with D unclear. Germline V gene data show CDR1 as SGDLS and CDR2 as YYNGEE. The length of the CDR3 is 16 residues. The V end lost 0 bases, the J end lost 1 base, and 13 bases lay between the germline ends. The chain's CDR3 is CASSVGSSYPNTEAFF. Written as DNA, the CDR3 is TGTGCCAGCAGCGTAGGTTCCTCCTACCCGAACACTGAAGCTTTCTTT.

This clonotype showed up just a few times. The chain has TRBV5-4 and TRBJ1-6; D remains unclear. The CDR3 has 14 residues. Germline lookup yields CDR1 SGHNT and CDR2 YYREEE (reference sequence). V was trimmed by 3 bases and J by 7 bases, leaving 11 bases between them. The CDR3 reads CASSSREGNSPLHF. The CDR3 nucleotides are TGTGCCAGCAGCTCCCGGGAGGGAAATTCACCCCTCCACTTT.

This chain links TRBV4-2 with TRBJ2-6; D unclear. Germline lookup yields CDR1 LGHNA and CDR2 YNFKEQ. Trimming cost V 0 bases and J 0 bases, with 9 bases left between them. The CDR3 length is 17 residues. The CDR3 bases are TGTGCCAGCAGCCAAGACGGGTCTAGCTCTGGGGCCAACGTCCTGACTTTC. Encoded protein: CASSQDGSSSGANVLTF.

V and J are TRBV7-9 and TRBJ1-2; 7 bases agree with TRBD1. The germline gives CDR1 SEHNR, CDR2 FQNEAQ (reference sequence). After removal of 4 bases from V and 3 bases from J, the junction contained 5 bases not matched to a gene. This CDR3 spans 14 amino acids. CDR3 residues: CASSSRDRDYGYTF. The CDR3 region has the DNA TGTGCCAGCAGCTCTAGGGACAGAGACTATGGCTACACCTTC.

The chain links TRBV7-9 to TRBJ2-7; 15 bases are a match to TRBD2. Germline lookup yields CDR1 SEHNR and CDR2 FQNEAQ (reference sequence). The CDR3 is 17 residues long. The J segment lost 5 bases and the V segment lost 5 bases, leaving 10 bases of the junction unmatched. The CDR3 sequence is CASSPGLAGGRADEQYV. The CDR3 DNA reads as TGTGCCAGCAGCCCCGGACTAGCGGGAGGGCGAGCGGACGAGCAGTACGTC.

In this sample, this clonotype turned up a few times. The V gene is TRBV6-1, the J gene TRBJ2-5, with TRBD2 identical over 11 bases. The length of the CDR3 is 13 residues. Germline CDR1 reads MNHNS; CDR2 reads SASEGT. With 7 bases clipped from V and 5 bases from J, the junction kept 3 bases outside the gene matches. The CDR3 loop is CASKTSGTETQYF. CDR3 nucleotide sequence: TGTGCCAGCAAGACTAGCGGGACGGAGACCCAGTACTTC.

The CDR3 sequence: CASSLIGSGPPRLYGYTF. CDR3 in DNA: TGTGCCAGCAGTTTGATTGGTAGTGGGCCCCCCAGGCTATATGGCTACACCTTC. The chain uses TRBV28 and TRBJ1-2; D unclear. CDR3 size: 18 residues. V was clipped by 3 bases and J by 5 bases, with 25 bases between them. Germline V gene lookup returns CDR1 MDHEN and CDR2 SYDVKM.

The V gene is TRBV28, the J gene TRBJ1-4; D is possibly TRBD1 (6 bases). The CDR3 length is 14 residues. CDR1 and CDR2 from the germline V gene are MDHEN and SYDVKM. Trimming cost V 5 bases and J 6 bases, with 13 bases left between them. In nucleotides, the CDR3 is TGTGCCAGCAGTCGAAGGACAGAGTATGAAAAACTGTTTTTT. Its protein product is CASSRRTEYEKLFF.

The chain is built from TRBV7-9 and TRBJ1-3; D not resolved. V lost 1 base and J lost 10, with 11 bases in between. Germline-derived CDR1 and CDR2 are SEHNR and FQNEAQ (reference sequence). This CDR3 is built from 13 residues. CDR3 sequence (DNA): TGTGCCAGCAGCTTAGGCCAGTCGAAAACCATATATTTT. Amino acid sequence: CASSLGQSKTIYF. The complete variable domain, with remaining parts taken from reference TRBV7-9 and TRBJ1-3, reads DTGVSQNPRHKITKRGQNVTFRCDPISEHNRLYWYRQTLGQGPEFLTYFQNEAQLEKSRLLSDRFSAERPKGSFSTLEIQRTEQGDSAMYLCASSLGQSKTIYFGEGSWLTVV.

The chain couples TRBV19 to TRBJ2-7, with a tentative D call TRBD2 (6 bases). The CDR3 totals 16 residues. Per the germline V gene, CDR1 is LNHDA and CDR2 is SQIVND (reference sequence). Trimming left V 2 bases short and J 2 bases short, with 16 bases between. The CDR3 region is CASSITTAGRTYEQYF. DNA of the CDR3: TGTGCCAGTAGTATAACGACGGCAGGGAGGACCTACGAGCAGTACTTC.

V is TRBV12-2 and J is TRBJ1-6; the table's TRBD1 call for D was not verified on the DNA. TRBV12-2 is a pseudogene. This CDR3 has 17 amino acids. CDR3 nucleotides: TGTGCAAGTCGCCCCCAGGCTGGGGGCGTCGATAATTCACCCCTCCACTTT. This codes for CASRPQAGGVDNSPLHF.

The V gene is TRBV9, the J gene TRBJ2-1, with TRBD2 matching over 9 bases. The CDR3 covers 19 residues. CDR1 and CDR2 from the germline V gene are SGDLS and YYNGEE. Trimming removed 4 bases from V and 7 bases from J; junction bases left unmatched: 21. The CDR3 is CASSPRSNWREGWVNEQFF. DNA for the CDR3: TGTGCCAGCAGCCCGCGCTCCAATTGGCGGGAGGGTTGGGTAAATGAGCAGTTCTTC. Variable domain in full (rest from reference TRBV9 and TRBJ2-1): DSGVTQTPKHLITATGQRVTLRCSPRSGDLSVYWYQQSLDQGLQFLIQYYNGEERAKGNILERFSAQQFPDLHSELNLSSLELGDSALYFCASSPRSNWREGWVNEQFFGPGTRLTVL.

The chain uses TRBV6-5 and TRBJ2-7; 9 bases map to TRBD1. The CDR3 loop spans 15 amino acids. V lost 5 bases to trimming and J lost 5 bases; unmatched junction nucleotides: 10. Per germline, CDR1 MNHEY and CDR2 SVGAGI. CDR3 sequence: CASSANPGQGNEQYV. The CDR3 DNA is TGTGCCAGCAGTGCGAATCCGGGACAGGGCAACGAGCAGTACGTC.

The V call is TRBV12-3 or TRBV12-4, the J call TRBJ2-1, with 7 nucleotides matching TRBD2. The CDR3 contains 15 residues. The trim removed 1 base at V and 2 bases at J, leaving 2 bases unmatched. The CDR3 nucleotides read TGTGCCAGCAGTTTAGGTGGACTAGCCTACAATGAGCAGTTCTTC. This codes for CASSLGGLAYNEQFF.

The gene calls are TRBV5-4 and TRBJ2-1; TRBD2 might be the D (7 bases). The CDR3 sequence is 14 residues long. V was pared by 5 bases and J by 9 bases, with 18 bases between. Germline V gene sequence: CDR1 SGHNT, CDR2 YYREEE (reference sequence). As DNA, the CDR3 is TGTGCCAGCAGGGGCGTCCGGGGGGCTAGTGAGCAGTTCTTC. Translated: CASRGVRGASEQFF.